The clone carrying this T cell receptor (beta chain) has a single count. The antigen is not known. Produced via immunoSEQ multiplex PCR; TCRdb's table is partial and in-frame only. The data contain tens of thousands of clones, approximately 88% of them singletons. The entry originates in a study of PD-1 blockade in mismatch repair-deficient tumors. Overall study context: Enrolled about 2013-2017, patients had progressing, pretreated mismatch repair-deficient cancers of over nine types. Regarding the study as a whole: After pembrolizumab, tumor-resident clones rose rapidly, then generally contracted before radiologic responses.

All patients were mismatch repair deficient, assessed by either PCR or immunohistochemistry. TCRs were sequenced from a few patients responding to pembrolizumab. Material: peripheral blood, obtained 52 weeks after starting pembrolizumab. This sequence originates from an adult with mismatch repair-deficient cancer.

CDR3 DNA: TGTGCCAGCAGCTTAAAGCCGGTTGGGACCTCCACAGATACGCAGTATTTT. Translated: CASSLKPVGTSTDTQYF. The rearrangement uses TRBV7-3 and TRBJ2-3; D tentatively fits TRBD1 or TRBD2 (5 bases each). The CDR3 sequence is 17 residues long. V lost 1 base and J lost 2, with 16 bases in between. The germline V gene encodes CDR1 SGHTA and CDR2 FQGTGA.